The 11 T cell receptor beta chains listed next were all sequenced from one sample in a study of human T cells and chemical hapten exposure. Time point described: patch test 1, 2 weeks after DPC sensitization. Treatment: therapeutic diphenylcyclopropenone sensitization with weekly scalp DPC. A single record per CDR3 protein comes from TCRdb applying MiXCR to the RACE reads. This sample has approximately 100,000 distinct CDR3 sequences, with approximately 10% found just once. The sample was whole blood, taken in connection with sensitization to the hapten diphenylcyclopropenone (DPC). The receptors were gathered from a middle-aged woman with alopecia areata. Some clones in this sample may be carry-over from other donors' samples.

This clonotype was counted ten times or more. The chain employs TRBV6-2 or TRBV6-3 and TRBJ2-3; TRBD2 matches 8 bases. Germline assignment: CDR1 MNHEY and CDR2 SVGEGT. With V trimmed by 4 bases and J by 4 bases, 4 bases remained unmatched. This CDR3 spans 14 amino acids. The CDR3 DNA reads as TGTGCCAGCAGTTCGGGACTAGGCCCAGATACGCAGTATTTT. It translates to CASSSGLGPDTQYF.

The chain employs TRBV2 and TRBJ1-5; D gene uncertain. The CDR3 totals 15 residues. CDR1 and CDR2 from the germline V gene are SNHLY and FYNNEI. Trimming shortened V by 3 bases and J by 0 bases, and 9 bases separated the two germline ends. CDR3 nucleotides: TGTGCCAGCAGTGAGAGAACCACTAGCAATCAGCCCCAGCATTTT. Amino acids: CASSERTTSNQPQHF.

This clonotype was recorded at least ten times. The V and J genes are TRBV3-1 and TRBJ2-7, with 11 positions matching TRBD1. Trimming took 1 base from V and 3 from J; bases not matched to a gene: 11. CDR1 is LGHDT, CDR2 YNNKEL, per germline (reference sequence). This CDR3 has 18 residues. This chain's CDR3 is CASSQVHAAGTGGYEQYF. The CDR3 DNA is TGTGCCAGCAGCCAAGTCCACGCAGCCGGGACAGGGGGCTACGAGCAGTACTTC.

V usage is TRBV7-8 and J usage is TRBJ2-5, with 9 nucleotides matching TRBD2. After removal of 7 bases from V and 5 bases from J, the junction contained 5 bases not matched to a gene. Germline V gene sequence: CDR1 SGHVS, CDR2 FQNEAQ. The CDR3 loop spans 13 amino acids. The CDR3 bases are TGTGCCAGCAAGCTAGCGGGGTGGGAGACCCAGTACTTC. It yields the protein CASKLAGWETQYF.

V is TRBV19 and J is TRBJ2-4; D is unresolved. The CDR3 consists of 16 residues. Trimming left V 4 bases short and J 1 base short, with 14 bases between. Germline V gene data show CDR1 as LNHDA and CDR2 as SQIVND (reference sequence). The CDR3 loop is CASSSGRITAKNIQYF. CDR3 sequence (DNA): TGTGCCAGTAGTAGCGGCAGAATAACCGCCAAAAACATTCAGTACTTC.

The chain uses TRBV5-5 and TRBJ2-3; D ambiguous. The CDR3 sequence is 17 residues long. Trimming took off 3 bases at V and 3 bases at J, with 20 bases between the two ends. CDR1 is SGHKS, CDR2 YYEKEE, per germline (reference sequence). CDR3 residues: CASSSQAWTVSTDTQYF. The CDR3 DNA is TGTGCCAGCAGCTCTCAAGCATGGACGGTCTCTACAGATACGCAGTATTTT.

This clonotype was observed a handful of times. This chain joins TRBV20-1 and TRBJ2-7, with D maybe TRBD2 (6 bases). Between the trimmed V and J ends, which lost 3 bases and 6 bases, there was a span of 12 bases. The CDR3 loop spans 12 amino acids. Germline CDR1 reads DFQATT; CDR2 reads SNEGSKA (reference sequence). Here the CDR3 DNA reads TGCAGTGCTAGGGAGGGGCTCGGCGAGCAGTACTTC. This sequence encodes CSAREGLGEQYF.

This clonotype occurred many times. The chain carries TRBV20-1 and TRBJ1-2, with 7 bases matching TRBD1. J gave up 0 bases and V 6 bases, and 10 bases lay outside the gene matches. The CDR3 sequence is 15 residues long. Germline V CDR1 and CDR2: DFQATT, SNEGSKA (reference sequence). CDR3 bases: TGCAGTGCCTATACGACAGGGTCCCCTAACTATGGCTACACCTTC. Its translation: CSAYTTGSPNYGYTF.

This clonotype was found a few times. V is TRBV10-3 and J is TRBJ2-5, with D unresolved. Deletions cut 1 base from V and 2 bases from J, with 2 bases between. Germline-derived CDR1 and CDR2 are ENHRY and SYGVKD. The length of the CDR3 is 12 residues. CDR3 DNA sequence: TGTGCCATCAGTGAGTTTCAAGAGACCCAGTACTTC. Residues: CAISEFQETQYF.

A few counts support this clonotype. This chain links TRBV7-2 with TRBJ2-3, with D possibly matching TRBD2 (6 bases). The length of the CDR3 is 15 residues. The V and J ends lost 5 bases and 1 base respectively, with 13 bases between them. Germline V gives CDR1 SGHTA, CDR2 FQGNSA. This chain's CDR3 is CASSPGGGRTDTQYF. The DNA of the CDR3 is TGTGCCAGCAGCCCCGGCGGAGGGCGCACAGATACGCAGTATTTT.

The chain employs TRBV24-1 and TRBJ2-1; D is possibly TRBD1 (5 bases). Germline-derived CDR1 and CDR2 are KGHDR and SFDVKD. V was pared by 7 bases and J by 5 bases, with 8 bases between. CDR3 length equals 12 residues. CDR3 DNA sequence: TGTGCCACCAGAGGGGCCCACAATGAGCAGTTCTTC. Protein: CATRGAHNEQFF.